These T cell receptor beta chains were read from a single sample in a study of blood T cells in healthy people across ages. TCRdb recomputed calls from the 5' RACE reads with MiXCR, one row per CDR3 protein. The sample lists about 1.5 million distinct CDR3 sequences, roughly 40% seen once, with 7.9% in the top ten. Sequencing was carried out using blood. These receptors came from a woman in her late teens or twenties in good health. The CDR3 runs from the conserved cysteine through the conserved F or W. A D gene is named only where the DNA matches it firmly. Part of the rows lack a size; the others show once, few, many or a class for expanded clones.

v_call	clone_size	j_call	cdr3_length	d_call	cdr3_nt	cdr3_aa
TRBV20-1	NA	TRBJ1-5	16	NA	TGCAGTGCTCCCAGGGCAGGCCGACAGGTTAATCAGCCCCAGCATTTT	CSAPRAGRQVNQPQHF
TRBV7-4	NA	TRBJ2-7	16	NA	TGTGCCAGCAGCTTATACCGGCAGGACTACTCCTACGAGCAGTACTTC	CASSLYRQDYSYEQYF
TRBV15	once	TRBJ2-1	14	TRBD2	TGTGCCACCAGCGGGCAAGCGGGAGGAATTGAGCAGTTCTTC	CATSGQAGGIEQFF
TRBV20-1	NA	TRBJ1-1	13	TRBD1	TGCAGTGCTAGAGCAGGGGGTTTCACTGAAGCTTTCTTT	CSARAGGFTEAFF
TRBV2	few	TRBJ2-5	15	TRBD2	TGTGCCAGCGCACTTCTAGCGGGAGCCCCAGAGACCCAGTACTTC	CASALLAGAPETQYF
TRBV6-2/TRBV6-3	NA	TRBJ2-7	15	NA	TGTGCCAGCAGGCCTTATAGGGACGGAACCTACGAGCAGTACTTC	CASRPYRDGTYEQYF
TRBV10-3	few	TRBJ2-1	15	TRBD2	TGTGCCATCAAAGCTAGCGGGGGGGTAGAGAATGAGCAGTTCTTC	CAIKASGGVENEQFF
TRBV20-1	NA	TRBJ1-2	17	TRBD1	TGCAGTGCTAGAGATCCGGGGTGGGGACAGGGAGGCTATGGCTACACCTTC	CSARDPGWGQGGYGYTF
TRBV28	few	TRBJ2-7	14	NA	TGTGCCAGCAGTTTAAACGCGCAGTTAGGCGAGCAGTACTTC	CASSLNAQLGEQYF
TRBV10-3	NA	TRBJ2-1	14	TRBD2	TGTGCCATCACTGCGGGGGGTGTCTACAATGAGCAGTTCTTC	CAITAGGVYNEQFF
TRBV25-1	NA	TRBJ1-6	13	NA	TGTGCCAGCAGTGAATTAAATAATTCACCCCTCCACTTT	CASSELNNSPLHF
TRBV21-1	few	TRBJ2-7	16	NA	TGTGCCAGCAGCAAGGGAAAGGGGGGGATAGTCTACGAGCAGTACTTC	CASSKGKGGIVYEQYF
TRBV2	few	TRBJ1-2	15	TRBD1	TGTGCCAGCAGAGACCCCGGGACAGTGGGAGAGGGCTACACCTTC	CASRDPGTVGEGYTF
TRBV12-3/TRBV12-4	NA	TRBJ2-7	15	NA	TGTGCCAGCAGTTTAGGCCTGGGGCGCTCCTACGAGCAGTACTTC	CASSLGLGRSYEQYF
TRBV28	few	TRBJ1-5	13	NA	TGTGCCAGCAGAAATTACCGCAATCAGCCCCAGCATTTT	CASRNYRNQPQHF
TRBV29-1	NA	TRBJ2-1	10	NA	TGCAGCGTGGCCTACAATGAGCAGTTCTTC	CSVAYNEQFF
TRBV6-1	NA	TRBJ2-2	18	TRBD2	TGTGCCAGCAGTGAAGAAACTAGCGGGAGGCTCAGGACCGGGGAGCTGTTTTTT	CASSEETSGRLRTGELFF
TRBV28	NA	TRBJ2-5	16	NA	TGTGCCAGCAAGGCCGGGGGGACAGGCCTACAAGAGACCCAGTACTTC	CASKAGGTGLQETQYF
TRBV27	many	TRBJ2-5	13	NA	TGTGCCAGCAGCTTTGGGCAGGGTGAGACCCAGTACTTC	CASSFGQGETQYF
TRBV7-7	NA	TRBJ2-5	15	NA	TGTGCCAGCAGCTTAGGGACCGTAACGGGGGATGAGCAGTACTTC	CASSLGTVTGDEQYF
TRBV11-2	NA	TRBJ2-7	19	TRBD2	TGTGTCAGCAGCTTAGATTACGGGACTAGCGGGGGTTTCCACTACGAGCAGTACTTC	CVSSLDYGTSGGFHYEQYF
TRBV4-2	once	TRBJ2-7	16	TRBD2	TGTGCCAGCAGCCCTGGAGCCGGGACTAGCGGGAATGAGCAGTACTTC	CASSPGAGTSGNEQYF
TRBV4-1	few	TRBJ2-5	19	NA	TGCGCCAGCAGCCCCCACGGCGGGGCGGGTGGCTACATCCAAGAGACCCAGTACTTC	CASSPHGGAGGYIQETQYF
TRBV3-1	NA	TRBJ2-1	16	TRBD1	TGTGCCAGCAGCCAAGACGGGAACAGGGGGCCTAATGAGCAGTTCTTC	CASSQDGNRGPNEQFF
TRBV20-1	few	TRBJ2-1	15	TRBD2	TGCAGTGCTAGGACTAGCGGGGTACTCTACAATGAGCAGTTCTTC	CSARTSGVLYNEQFF